This T cell receptor (beta chain) was profiled in a study of blood T cells in healthy people across ages. Combining a sample-barcoded 5' primer with a J-beta primer mix, a second PCR ran for about 6 to 11 cycles. TCRdb recomputed calls from the 5' RACE reads with MiXCR, one row per CDR3 protein. This sample yields approximately 690,000 distinct CDR3 sequences, of which roughly 43% are seen a single time; about 32% belongs to the top ten. Trimming removed 0 bases from V and 4 bases from J, with 9 bases in between. Germline CDR1 reads MNHEY; CDR2 reads SVGEGT. The CDR3 totals 15 residues. Sample: blood. The chain recombines TRBV6-2 or TRBV6-3 with TRBJ2-2; D is undetermined. The receptor's source is a man at least 80 years old in good health. CDR3 sequence reads: CASSYSQVITGELFF. The CDR3 region has the DNA TGTGCCAGCAGTTACTCGCAGGTGATCACCGGGGAGCTGTTTTTT.